These 25 T cell receptor beta chains were sequenced from one sample in a study of T cells in Graves' hyperthyroidism and ophthalmopathy. What was amplified from RNA transcripts were TCR beta CDR3 regions. The HTBI set primed first-round TCR CDR3 RT-PCR. TCRdb fed the multiplex PCR reads into MiXCR, producing one record per CDR3 protein. The sample lists about 400,000 distinct CDR3 sequences; around 16% were seen once. The sequenced sample consisted of blood. These receptors all stem from a woman in her late teens or twenties with Graves' hyperthyroidism.

The chain links TRBV19 to TRBJ2-3; the match to TRBD2 covers 7 bases. This CDR3 comprises 14 residues. The ends lost 3 bases at V and 1 base at J; junction bases unmatched: 1. The V gene's germline CDR1 is LNHDA and CDR2 SQIVND (reference sequence). For the CDR3, the DNA is TGTGCCAGTAGTATCACTAGCGGCACAGATACGCAGTATTTT. It is translated as CASSITSGTDTQYF.

This chain connects TRBV7-8 to TRBJ1-5; 8 nucleotides agree with TRBD1. CDR1 SGHVS and CDR2 FQNEAQ come from the germline V gene. The V segment lost 6 bases and the J segment 7 bases; nucleotides outside the gene matches: 8. The CDR3 extends over 14 amino acids. The DNA of the CDR3 is TGTGCCAGCAGAGGCGACAGGGGTGACCAGCCCCAGCATTTT. Its protein product is CASRGDRGDQPQHF.

The chain has TRBV5-1 and TRBJ2-1; 9 bases match TRBD1. The CDR3 covers 17 residues. The germline V gene encodes CDR1 SGHRS and CDR2 YFSETQ. J gave up 0 bases and V 4 bases, and 8 bases lay outside the gene matches. CDR3 sequence reads: CASSPGTGPSSYNEQFF. For the CDR3, the DNA is TGCGCCAGCAGCCCCGGGACAGGGCCCAGCTCCTACAATGAGCAGTTCTTC.

This clonotype was seen many times. The CDR3 DNA reads TGCGCCAGCAGCCCGACTTTACCCCAAGAGACCCAGTACTTC. Protein sequence: CASSPTLPQETQYF. The chain couples TRBV5-1 to TRBJ2-5; D ambiguous. The CDR3 spans 14 residues. Trimming shortened V by 4 bases and J by 1 base, and 11 bases separated the two germline ends. CDR1 is SGHRS, CDR2 YFSETQ, per germline.

This clonotype was detected only a few times. The DNA for the CDR3 is TGTGCCATCAGTGAGACCGGAAATAGCAATCAGCCCCAGCATTTT. Its translation is CAISETGNSNQPQHF. This chain links TRBV10-3 with TRBJ1-5, with D unresolved. There are 15 residues in the CDR3. The germline V gene encodes CDR1 ENHRY and CDR2 SYGVKD. V lost 2 bases to trimming and J lost 0 bases, with 8 bases between them.

This clonotype has a count of ten or more. The chain uses TRBV27 and TRBJ2-7; D might be TRBD1 or TRBD2, each matching 5 bases. This CDR3 has 12 residues. The germline CDR1 and CDR2 sequences are MNHEY and SMNVEV (reference sequence). V gave up 4 bases and J gave up 7 bases, with 11 bases separating them. The CDR3: CASSWGSGEQYF. Here the CDR3 DNA reads TGTGCCAGCAGTTGGGGCTCGGGGGAGCAGTACTTC.

This clonotype was detected ten times or more. The rearrangement links TRBV28 to TRBJ2-7, with D hard to call. Germline V gene lookup returns CDR1 MDHEN and CDR2 SYDVKM. V lost 6 bases and J 0 bases, leaving 18 bases between the germline ends. This CDR3 region has 16 residues. CDR3 loop: CASSLRYGFSSYEQYF. For the CDR3, the DNA is TGTGCCAGCAGCCTCCGTTATGGTTTTAGCTCCTACGAGCAGTACTTC.

This clonotype occurred many times. CDR3 coding DNA: TGTGCCTGGAGTACTCGGAGTACCGGGGAGCTGTTTTTT. Protein sequence: CAWSTRSTGELFF. This rearrangement joins TRBV30 to TRBJ2-2; D call uncertain. Trimming took off 2 bases at V and 5 bases at J, with 9 bases between the two ends. The germline gives CDR1 GTSNPN, CDR2 SVGIG (reference sequence). CDR3 length: 13 residues.

This clonotype was seen many times. The V call is TRBV6-1, the J call TRBJ1-2; 8 bases map to TRBD1. With 5 bases clipped from V and 7 bases from J, the junction kept 9 bases outside the gene matches. This CDR3 is 14 amino acids long. Germline CDR1 MNHNS, CDR2 SASEGT. For the CDR3, the DNA is TGTGCCAGCAGTCTGCTTAAGACAGGGGCTGGCTACACCTTC. Translating it yields CASSLLKTGAGYTF.

This clonotype was counted many times. The chain carries TRBV12-3 or TRBV12-4 and TRBJ1-3, with no clear D. The CDR3 length is 13 residues. V was clipped by 6 bases and J by 2 bases, with 8 bases between them. DNA of the CDR3: TGTGCCAGCAGACTCCTGGCTGGAAACACCATATATTTT. This codes for CASRLLAGNTIYF.

This clonotype was recorded a few times. The chain uses TRBV9 and TRBJ1-4; possibly TRBD1 for D (5 bases). This CDR3 contains 15 residues. The germline CDR1 and CDR2 sequences are SGDLS and YYNGEE. V lost 4 bases to trimming and J lost 4 bases, with 14 bases between them. CDR3 in amino acids: CASSLLGENNEKLFF. CDR3 DNA sequence: TGTGCCAGCAGCCTCCTGGGGGAGAATAATGAAAAACTGTTTTTT.

This clonotype was seen more than once but under ten times. V gene TRBV5-1 combines with J gene TRBJ2-5, with TRBD2 as a possible D gene (6 bases). Germline V gene sequence: CDR1 SGHRS, CDR2 YFSETQ. Trimming removed 6 bases from V and 5 bases from J, with 23 bases in between. This CDR3 comprises 16 residues. CDR3 in DNA: TGCGCCAGCAACCCCAACGGGGGAAGGGTTCACGAGACCCAGTACTTC. Protein: CASNPNGGRVHETQYF.

This clonotype was seen at least ten times. This chain connects TRBV27 to TRBJ1-1; D is perhaps TRBD1 (5 bases). V lost 3 bases and J 4 bases, leaving 9 bases between the germline ends. From germline, CDR1 is MNHEY and CDR2 SMNVEV (reference sequence). The CDR3 consists of 13 residues. The DNA of the CDR3 is TGTGCCAGCAGTTTGATGGGGGGCACTGAAGCTTTCTTT. It translates to CASSLMGGTEAFF.

The genes are TRBV24-1 and TRBJ2-1, with D perhaps assigned TRBD1 or TRBD2 (5 bases each). This CDR3 contains 14 residues. V lost 7 bases, J lost 0 bases, and 9 bases lay in between. The V gene's germline CDR1 is KGHDR and CDR2 SFDVKD. The CDR3 here is CATSRAGSYNEQFF. CDR3 DNA: TGTGCCACCAGCAGGGCGGGCTCCTACAATGAGCAGTTCTTC.

This clonotype has at least ten counts. This chain joins TRBV27 and TRBJ1-5; the D gene is possibly TRBD1 (6 bases). CDR3 length: 15 residues. V shed 5 bases and J shed 4 bases, with 15 bases lying between them. CDR1 and CDR2 (germline): MNHEY, SMNVEV (reference sequence). The CDR3 here is CASSARTVHNQPQHF. The DNA for the CDR3 is TGTGCCAGCAGTGCCCGGACAGTCCATAATCAGCCCCAGCATTTT.

V is TRBV19 and J is TRBJ1-3; 7 bases line up with TRBD1. This CDR3 contains 15 residues. J lost 2 bases, V lost 8 bases, and 9 bases had no gene match. CDR1 is LNHDA, CDR2 SQIVND, per germline (reference sequence). This CDR3 is CASLMGTAPGNTIYF. Written as DNA, the CDR3 is TGTGCCAGTCTAATGGGGACAGCTCCTGGAAACACCATATATTTT.

The sample holds a few counts of this clonotype. The gene calls are TRBV13 and TRBJ2-7; possibly TRBD1 for D (5 bases). V was trimmed by 5 bases and J by 3 bases, leaving 14 bases between them. The germline V gene has CDR1 PRHDT and CDR2 FYEKMQ (reference sequence). The CDR3 has 14 amino acids. CDR3 bases: TGTGCCAGCAGCCACAGGCAGGCGATCTACGAGCAGTACTTC. This sequence encodes CASSHRQAIYEQYF. Complete variable domain (other parts from reference TRBV13 and TRBJ2-7): AAGVIQSPRHLIKEKRETATLKCYPIPRHDTVYWYQQGPGQDPQFLISFYEKMQSDKGSIPDRFSAQQFSDYHSELNMSSLELGDSALYFCASSHRQAIYEQYFGPGTRLTVT.

This clonotype came up many times. V usage is TRBV7-3 and J usage is TRBJ2-3; the D is unclear. The CDR3 is 13 residues long. Between the trimmed V and J ends, which lost 5 bases and 0 bases, there was a span of 6 bases. The V gene's germline CDR1 is SGHTA and CDR2 FQGTGA. For the CDR3, the DNA is TGTGCCAGCAGCCGGCAGAGCACAGATACGCAGTATTTT. Amino acid sequence: CASSRQSTDTQYF.

This rearrangement joins TRBV5-1 to TRBJ1-2, with 10 bases fitting TRBD1. CDR1 is SGHRS, CDR2 YFSETQ, per germline. V dropped 4 bases and J dropped 4; count of bases not matched to a gene: 10. The CDR3 spans 16 residues. CDR3: CASSPHTGTGVYGYTF. CDR3 bases: TGCGCCAGCAGCCCCCATACGGGGACAGGGGTCTATGGCTACACCTTC.

V usage is TRBV19 and J usage is TRBJ2-1; D may be TRBD2 (6 bases). This CDR3 has 15 residues. V dropped 3 bases and J dropped 5 bases, with 14 bases sitting between them. The V gene's germline CDR1 is LNHDA and CDR2 SQIVND (reference sequence). The CDR3 loop is CASSIWGRPHNEQFF. The CDR3, as DNA: TGTGCCAGTAGTATTTGGGGGAGGCCTCACAATGAGCAGTTCTTC.

At least ten counts were recorded for this clonotype. The chain has TRBV5-1 and TRBJ2-5; D unresolved. CDR1 is SGHRS and CDR2 is YFSETQ in the germline V gene. This CDR3 comprises 14 residues. V lost 3 bases and J 5 bases, leaving 14 bases between the germline ends. The CDR3 sequence is CASSYDSSWETQYF. The CDR3 coding sequence is TGCGCCAGCAGCTATGACTCCTCGTGGGAGACCCAGTACTTC.

In its sample, this clonotype was seen a few times. The V call is TRBV27, the J call TRBJ2-3; D may be TRBD2 (6 bases). Germline loops: CDR1 MNHEY, CDR2 SMNVEV (reference sequence). The V gene lost 1 base and the J gene lost 5 bases, with 13 bases spanning the gap. The CDR3 runs to 15 residues. The CDR3 sequence: CASSLYGTSRDTQYF. CDR3 coding DNA: TGTGCCAGCAGTTTATATGGGACTTCCCGAGATACGCAGTATTTT.

This clonotype was recorded at least ten times. The rearrangement links TRBV28 to TRBJ2-7; 10 bases map to TRBD1. The junction had 3 bases not matched to a gene; V was cut back by 5 bases and J by 2 bases. This CDR3 is 14 amino acids long. CDR1 MDHEN and CDR2 SYDVKM come from the germline V gene. The CDR3 here is CASSTGTGAYEQYF. The CDR3 region has the DNA TGTGCCAGCAGTACTGGGACAGGGGCCTACGAGCAGTACTTC.

This clonotype was recorded at least ten times. This sequence joins TRBV3-1 and TRBJ1-5; tentative D call: TRBD1 (5 bases). Germline CDR1 reads LGHDT; CDR2 reads YNNKEL (reference sequence). Trimming removed 4 bases at V and 5 bases at J, with 9 bases between. The CDR3 extends over 13 amino acids. CDR3 nucleotides: TGTGCCAGCAGCCGGGGGGGGGATCAGCCCCAGCATTTT. Translation: CASSRGGDQPQHF.

This clonotype has ten or more counts. This chain joins TRBV30 and TRBJ1-4, with TRBD1 as a possible D gene (6 bases). Trimming took off 8 bases at V and 0 bases at J, with 10 bases between the two ends. CDR3 length: 13 residues. Per the germline V gene, CDR1 is GTSNPN and CDR2 is SVGIG (reference sequence). The CDR3: CAGGASTNEKLFF. The CDR3 DNA follows: TGTGCCGGGGGGGCCTCAACTAATGAAAAACTGTTTTTT.